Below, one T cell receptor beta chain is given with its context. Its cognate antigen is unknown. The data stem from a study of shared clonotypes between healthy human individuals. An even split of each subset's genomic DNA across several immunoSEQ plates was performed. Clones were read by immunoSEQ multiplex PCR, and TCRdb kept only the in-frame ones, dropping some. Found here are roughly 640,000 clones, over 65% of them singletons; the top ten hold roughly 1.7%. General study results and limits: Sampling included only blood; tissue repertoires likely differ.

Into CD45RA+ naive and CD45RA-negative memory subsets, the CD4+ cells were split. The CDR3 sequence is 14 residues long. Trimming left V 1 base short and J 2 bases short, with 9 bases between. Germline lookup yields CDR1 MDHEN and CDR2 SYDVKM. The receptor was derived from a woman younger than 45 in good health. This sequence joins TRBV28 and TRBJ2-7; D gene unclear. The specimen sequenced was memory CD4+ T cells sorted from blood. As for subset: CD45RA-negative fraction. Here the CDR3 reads CASSLSTPPYEQYF. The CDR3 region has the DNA TGTGCCAGCAGTTTATCGACACCTCCCTACGAGCAGTACTTC.